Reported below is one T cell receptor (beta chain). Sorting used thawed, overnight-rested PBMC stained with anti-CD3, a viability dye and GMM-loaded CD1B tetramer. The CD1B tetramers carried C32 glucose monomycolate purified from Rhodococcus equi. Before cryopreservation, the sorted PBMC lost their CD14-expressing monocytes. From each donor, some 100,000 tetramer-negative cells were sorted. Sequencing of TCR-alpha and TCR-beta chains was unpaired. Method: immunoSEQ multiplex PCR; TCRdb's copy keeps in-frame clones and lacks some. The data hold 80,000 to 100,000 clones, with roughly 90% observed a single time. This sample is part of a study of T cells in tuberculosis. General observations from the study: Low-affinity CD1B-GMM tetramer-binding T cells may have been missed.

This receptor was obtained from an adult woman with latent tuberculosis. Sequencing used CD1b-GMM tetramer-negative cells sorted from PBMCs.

CDR3 protein: CSVADRGNTIYF. CDR3 in DNA: TGCAGCGTTGCGGACAGGGGAAACACCATATATTTT. The chain carries TRBV29-1 and TRBJ1-3, with TRBD1 matching 7 bases. J gave up 4 bases and V 4 bases, and 1 base lay outside the gene matches. Germline V gene lookup returns CDR1 SQVTM and CDR2 ANQGSEA. The CDR3 is 12 residues long.